What follows is one T cell receptor (beta chain) and its context. What it binds is unknown. One junction end does not reproduce the germline sequence, and a read error may be involved. The CDR3 sequence is 11 residues long. CDR1 and CDR2 from the germline V gene are SQVTM and ANQGSEA. The entry originates in a study of CD8 T cells in ankylosing spondylitis. Study-level results: Several highly homologous variants made up a TCR beta motif, and this motif appeared characteristic of ankylosing spondylitis blood.

MiXCR, applied by TCRdb to the 5' RACE reads, yields one record per CDR3 protein. Among some 270,000 distinct CDR3 sequences, 18% were seen once, and the ten largest hold roughly a third. The sequenced sample consisted of blood, either unsorted or a sorted T cell fraction (not recorded which). This sequence joins TRBV29-1 and TRBJ2-1, with unresolved D. The sequence derives from a male donor with ankylosing spondylitis or in good health (not recorded which). In DNA, the CDR3 is TGCAGCGTAGAAGTTTACAATGAGCAGTTCTTC. It specifies CSVEVYNEQFF.